The clone carrying this TCR beta chain came up a few times. Its specificity is not known. This sample was included in a study of T cell repertoires in cytomegalovirus infection. Study background: It can be stated that public TCR beta signatures indicated CMV infection as well as a matching HLA type.

TCRdb passed the reads through MiXCR, listing each CDR3 protein once. Seen here are under 500,000 distinct CDR3 sequences, roughly 42% observed once, and the top ten hold 35% to 50%. The V and J ends lost 3 bases and 5 bases respectively, with 18 bases between them. The germline V gene encodes CDR1 SGHRS and CDR2 YFSETQ. CDR3 length: 15 amino acids. This chain joins TRBV5-1 and TRBJ2-7, with D perhaps matching TRBD2 (6 bases). This specimen was cultured PBMCs, taken from culture after CMV antigen stimulation. The TCR sequence derives from a human donor in good health (CMV status not recorded). Some clones in this sample may be carry-over from other donors' samples. The CDR3 region is CASSSRLGWRDEQYF. In nucleotides, the CDR3 is TGCGCCAGCAGCTCCCGGTTAGGTTGGAGGGACGAGCAGTACTTC.